This T cell receptor (beta chain) was recovered during a study of cytomegalovirus exposure and HLA in healthy donors. Note on this clone: Its target is unknown.

The CDR3 is 16 residues long. Per the germline V gene, CDR1 is SNHLY and CDR2 is FYNNEI. Between the trimmed V and J ends, which lost 3 bases and 6 bases, there was a span of 15 bases. PCR primers comprised 60 Vbeta and 13 Jbeta primers. Clones were sequenced by immunoSEQ multiplex PCR, and TCRdb holds only the in-frame ones, with some missing. The repertoire holds 100,000 or so clones, with 75% as singletons. Study findings and constraints: Presence/absence analyses assumed roughly uniform sequencing depth across donors, which may not hold. It was in a later analysis that TCR association rates were seen to vary by HLA locus, highest for DRB1 and lowest for HLA-C.

The receptor was derived from a man aged 50 to 60 in good health and CMV-seronegative. The chain uses TRBV2 and TRBJ1-6; D is unclear. The sequenced sample consisted of PBMCs. The CDR3 DNA reads as TGTGCCAGCAGTGAGGGTGCCCCAGGCATTAATTCACCCCTCCACTTT. As protein: CASSEGAPGINSPLHF.